This T cell receptor (beta chain) is from a study of shared clonotypes between healthy human individuals. Donors were healthy HIV-negative adults without recently reported acute infections or vaccinations. The CDR3 is made up of 15 amino acids. The V gene's germline CDR1 is SNHLY and CDR2 FYNNEI. After removal of 4 bases from V and 6 bases from J, the junction contained 11 bases not matched to a gene. The DNA input per sorted-subset replicate PCR was 150 to 200 ng, corresponding to some 33,000 T cell genomes. Assay used: immunoSEQ multiplex PCR; TCRdb lists only in-frame clones, some missing. The sample contains hundreds of thousands of clones, approximately 79% of which appear only once. Overall study results and limits: Compared with clonotypes that all four donors shared, non-shared clonotypes had lower generation probabilities.

As to this clone: Antigen: not known. A much larger clone differs by one base, so this may be a read error. The same CDR3 also results from other DNA sequences found in this sample.

Sequenced: memory CD4+ T cells sorted from blood. Subset given: CD45RA-negative fraction. J is TRBJ2-7 and V is TRBV2; 8 positions agree with TRBD1. The TCR sequence derives from a woman aged 30 to 39 in good health. CDR3 sequence reads: CASSGEGQGQSEQYF. For the CDR3, the DNA is TGTGCCAGCAGTGGAGAAGGACAGGGACAATCCGAGCAGTACTTC.